This TCR beta chain was captured in a study of blood T cell repertoires in COVID-19. Germline V gene data show CDR1 as SGHVS and CDR2 as FNYEAQ. The CDR3 extends over 15 amino acids. The ends were cut back, 3 bases at V and 6 bases at J, with 14 bases in the middle. The table came from immunoSEQ multiplex PCR; TCRdb's copy has only in-frame clones and leaves some out. The sample yields around 400,000 clones, less than 90% seen once. The genes are TRBV7-6 and TRBJ2-2, with D possibly matching TRBD2 (5 bases). The sample taken for sequencing was PBMCs or T cells enriched from blood (not recorded which). The receptor comes from a woman aged 45-65 years who had recovered from COVID-19. The CDR3 DNA reads as TGTGCCAGCAGCTTCCGGGATAAGTCGGCCGGGGAGCTGTTTTTT. Its translation is CASSFRDKSAGELFF.